Below are 15 T cell receptor beta chains sequenced from a single sample in a study of T cell responses to AZD1222 COVID-19 vaccine. Profiled with immunoSEQ multiplex PCR; TCRdb holds only in-frame clones, not every one. The repertoire has tens of thousands of clones, roughly 80% of them found once; the top ten carry around 7%. Sample: peripheral blood, taken on day 0 of AZD1222 vaccination. Every receptor here comes from an adult in good health.

The chain recombines TRBV14 with TRBJ1-6; possible D gene TRBD1, 5 bases. CDR3 length: 15 amino acids. Trimming stripped 4 bases from V and 5 bases from J, with 12 bases between. Germline-derived CDR1 and CDR2 are SGHDN and FVKESK. This chain's CDR3 is CASSRSGTNNSPLHF. In DNA, the CDR3 is TGTGCCAGCAGCCGCTCCGGGACGAATAATTCACCCCTCCACTTT.

The chain couples TRBV4-1 to TRBJ1-2; tentatively, D is TRBD1 (5 bases). CDR1 MGHRA and CDR2 YSYEKL come from the germline V gene. The CDR3 consists of 14 residues. V lost 3 bases to trimming and J lost 3 bases, with 11 bases between them. DNA for the CDR3: TGCGCCAGCAGCCAGGATGAGGGACACTATGGCTACACCTTC. Translating gives CASSQDEGHYGYTF.

The genes are TRBV7-8 and TRBJ1-4; 8 nucleotides align to TRBD1. J gave up 5 bases and V 4 bases, and 6 bases lay outside the gene matches. The CDR3 length is 15 residues. Germline V gives CDR1 SGHVS, CDR2 FQNEAQ. In DNA form, the CDR3 reads TGTGCCAGCAGCTCCGGACAGGGACGAAATGAAAAACTGTTTTTT. It specifies CASSSGQGRNEKLFF.

The V gene is TRBV6-2 or TRBV6-3, the J gene TRBJ1-5; D gene uncertain. CDR1 and CDR2 from the germline V gene are MNHEY and SVGEGT. The CDR3 is 13 residues long. Trimming took off 2 bases at V and 7 bases at J, with 9 bases between the two ends. CDR3 region: CASSYGGNQPQHF. CDR3 nucleotides: TGTGCCAGCAGTTACGGAGGGAACCAGCCCCAGCATTTT.

The rearrangement uses TRBV6-2 or TRBV6-3 and TRBJ1-4; 8 bases fit TRBD1. The CDR3 sequence is 17 residues long. The junction had 11 bases not matched to a gene; V was cut back by 0 bases and J by 8 bases. CDR1 MNHEY and CDR2 SVGEGT come from the germline V gene. CDR3 sequence: CASSYSRQGAFGEKLFF. As DNA, the CDR3 is TGTGCCAGCAGTTACTCCCGGCAGGGGGCTTTTGGCGAAAAACTGTTTTTT.

V usage is TRBV5-1 and J usage is TRBJ1-4; the match to TRBD1 covers 8 bases. Germline V gives CDR1 SGHRS, CDR2 YFSETQ. With 2 bases clipped from V and 5 bases from J, the junction kept 5 bases outside the gene matches. This CDR3 has 15 amino acids. The CDR3 bases are TGCGCCAGCAGCTTTCTCAGGGGGCCCAATGAAAAACTGTTTTTT. Translation: CASSFLRGPNEKLFF.

The chain carries TRBV30 and TRBJ2-3; D tentatively reads TRBD1 or TRBD2 (5 bases each). V lost 5 bases to trimming and J lost 0 bases, with 15 bases between them. CDR1 is GTSNPN, CDR2 SVGIG, per germline (reference sequence). The CDR3 covers 15 residues. The CDR3 loop is CAWAGTALSTDTQYF. In DNA, the CDR3 is TGTGCCTGGGCCGGGACGGCCCTTAGCACAGATACGCAGTATTTT. Full variable domain (outside the CDR3, taken from reference TRBV30 and TRBJ2-3): SQTIHQWPATLVQPVGSPLSLECTVEGTSNPNLYWYRQAAGRGLQLLFYSVGIGQISSEVPQNLSASRPQDRQFILSSKKLLLSDSGFYLCAWAGTALSTDTQYFGPGTRLTVL.

This clone has a single count. The chain recombines TRBV2 with TRBJ2-7; 11 nucleotides align to TRBD1. Unmatched junction bases numbered 8, after V lost 7 bases and J lost 6 bases. Per germline, CDR1 SNHLY and CDR2 FYNNEI. The CDR3 is made up of 14 amino acids. The CDR3 here is CASTPDRGQGEQYF. The CDR3 DNA reads TGTGCCAGCACCCCGGACAGGGGGCAAGGCGAGCAGTACTTC.

Only one count was recorded for this clone. The J gene is TRBJ1-5, the V gene TRBV30; no definite D call. The CDR3 sequence is 13 residues long. Trimming pared 2 bases from V and 6 bases from J, leaving 11 bases between. Germline loops: CDR1 GTSNPN, CDR2 SVGIG (reference sequence). In DNA form, the CDR3 reads TGTGCCTGGAGTTCACGTCCGGGTCAGCCCCAGCATTTT. Encoded protein: CAWSSRPGQPQHF.

This clone has a handful of counts. This chain uses TRBV12-3 or TRBV12-4 with TRBJ1-5; TRBD1 matches at 7 bases. V lost 7 bases, J lost 7 bases, and 7 bases stayed unmatched. This CDR3 is built from 13 residues. The CDR3 bases are TGTGCCAGCACGGAGGGGGCTAAACAGCCCCAGCATTTT. Protein: CASTEGAKQPQHF.

V usage is TRBV27 and J usage is TRBJ1-6; D remains ambiguous. The CDR3 has 16 residues. V dropped 4 bases and J dropped 7 bases, with 17 bases sitting between them. The germline gives CDR1 MNHEY, CDR2 SMNVEV (reference sequence). The DNA for the CDR3 is TGTGCCAGCAGTTCTACTACGCTCCGGATGAATTCACCCCTCCACTTT. It translates to CASSSTTLRMNSPLHF.

This chain's CDR3 is CASSEERGTSTDTQYF. In DNA form, the CDR3 reads TGTGCCAGCAGTGAAGAGAGGGGGACTAGCACAGATACGCAGTATTTT. The rearrangement uses TRBV6-1 and TRBJ2-3; D possibly matches TRBD1 or TRBD2 (6 bases each). Germline lookup yields CDR1 MNHNS and CDR2 SASEGT. CDR3 length: 16 amino acids. V was pared by 1 base and J by 0 bases, with 11 bases between.

The V and J genes are TRBV7-8 and TRBJ2-1, with TRBD1 identical over 7 bases. This CDR3 region has 15 residues. Germline CDR1 SGHVS, CDR2 FQNEAQ. The V gene end was trimmed by 3 bases and the J gene end by 8 bases; junction bases not matched to a gene: 10. CDR3 DNA sequence: TGTGCCAGCAGCTTCCGGGACAGACTCCGTGATGAGCAGTTCTTC. It yields the protein CASSFRDRLRDEQFF.

Only a few counts were recorded for this clone. V gene TRBV2 combines with J gene TRBJ2-7; 8 nucleotides agree with TRBD2. J was trimmed by 6 bases and V by 8 bases; bases with no gene match: 6. From germline, CDR1 is SNHLY and CDR2 FYNNEI. The CDR3 loop spans 12 amino acids. The CDR3 loop is CASREGMGEQYV. CDR3 nucleotides: TGTGCCAGCCGGGAGGGAATGGGCGAGCAGTACGTC.

The chain recombines TRBV11-3 with TRBJ2-2, with TRBD1 matching 11 bases. After removal of 9 bases from V and 2 bases from J, the junction contained 2 bases not matched to a gene. The CDR3 has 14 amino acids. CDR1 SGHNT and CDR2 YENEEA come from the germline V gene. CDR3 sequence: CASGTGGNTGELFF. Here the CDR3 DNA reads TGTGCCAGTGGGACAGGGGGAAACACCGGGGAGCTGTTTTTT. Based on the CDR3 plus reference TRBV11-3 and TRBJ2-2, the full variable domain is EAGVVQSPRYKIIEKKQPVAFWCNPISGHNTLYWYLQNLGQGPELLIRYENEEAVDDSQLPKDRFSAERLKGVDSTLKIQPAELGDSAVYLCASGTGGNTGELFFGEGSRLTVL.